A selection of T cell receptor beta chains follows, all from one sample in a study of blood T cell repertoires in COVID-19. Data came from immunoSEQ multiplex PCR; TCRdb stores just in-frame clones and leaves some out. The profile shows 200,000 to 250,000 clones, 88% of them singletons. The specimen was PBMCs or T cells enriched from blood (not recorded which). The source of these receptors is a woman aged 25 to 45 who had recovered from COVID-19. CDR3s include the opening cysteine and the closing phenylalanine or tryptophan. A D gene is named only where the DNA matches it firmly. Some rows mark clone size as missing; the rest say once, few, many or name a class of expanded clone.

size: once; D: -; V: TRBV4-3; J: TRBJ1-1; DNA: TGCGCCAGCAGCCAAGACGCTCCAGGGGACACTGAAGCTTTCTTT; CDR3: CASSQDAPGDTEAFF
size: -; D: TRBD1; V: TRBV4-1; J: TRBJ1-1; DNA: TGCGCCAGCAGCCAAGAAAAAACAGGGGGGAACACTGAAGCTTTCTTT; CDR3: CASSQEKTGGNTEAFF
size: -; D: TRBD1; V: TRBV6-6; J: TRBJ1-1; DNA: TGTGCCAGCAGTTACTCCGGACAGGGGAGTGGGGAAGCTTTCTTT; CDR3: CASSYSGQGSGEAFF
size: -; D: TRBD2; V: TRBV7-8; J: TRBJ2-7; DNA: TGTGCCAGCAGCTTAGGAGGTGGACTAGCCTACGAGCAGTACTTC; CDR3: CASSLGGGLAYEQYF
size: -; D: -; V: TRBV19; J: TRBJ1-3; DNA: TGTGCCAGTAGTAACCCGGGGGACTCTGGAAACACCATATATTTT; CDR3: CASSNPGDSGNTIYF
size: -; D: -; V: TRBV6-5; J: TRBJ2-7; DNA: TGTGCCAGCAGTACCAGTTACGAGCAGTACTTC; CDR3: CASSTSYEQYF
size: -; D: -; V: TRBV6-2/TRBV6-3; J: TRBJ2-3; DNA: TGTGCCAGCAGTTATTTCATCCGCACAGATACGCAGTATTTT; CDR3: CASSYFIRTDTQYF
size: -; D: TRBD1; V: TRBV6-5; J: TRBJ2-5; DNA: TGTGCCAGCAGTTCCGACAGGGTAGATGTTGAGACCCAGTACTTC; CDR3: CASSSDRVDVETQYF
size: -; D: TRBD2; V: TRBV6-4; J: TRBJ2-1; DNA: TGTGCCAGCAGTGACGAGGCGGGGGGCCCCTACAATGAGCAGTTCTTC; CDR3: CASSDEAGGPYNEQFF
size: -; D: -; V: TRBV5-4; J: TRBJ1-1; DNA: TGTGCCAGCAGCACGGTCGGAACAGTCAGTGAAGCTTTCTTT; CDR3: CASSTVGTVSEAFF
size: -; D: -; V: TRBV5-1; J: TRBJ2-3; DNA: TGCGCCAGCAGCAGCTCGGGGGGCAAAGATACGCAGTATTTT; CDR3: CASSSSGGKDTQYF
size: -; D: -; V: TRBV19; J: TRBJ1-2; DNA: TGTGCCAGTAGTATCGGACAGACTACTGGCTATGGCTACACCTTC; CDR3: CASSIGQTTGYGYTF
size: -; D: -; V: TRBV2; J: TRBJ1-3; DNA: TGTGCCAGGAGGACAGCTCTCTCTGGAAACACCATATATTTT; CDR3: CARRTALSGNTIYF
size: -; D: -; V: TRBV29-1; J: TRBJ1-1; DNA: TGCAGCGTTGAAGGGGACTTGAACACTGAAGCTTTCTTT; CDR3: CSVEGDLNTEAFF
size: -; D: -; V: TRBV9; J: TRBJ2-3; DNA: TGTGCCAGCAGCGGAAACACGTTCAGCACAGATACGCAGTATTTT; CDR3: CASSGNTFSTDTQYF
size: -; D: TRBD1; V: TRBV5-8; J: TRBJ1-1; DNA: TGTGCCAGCAGCCACGGACAGGGGGTTGAAGCTTTCTTT; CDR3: CASSHGQGVEAFF
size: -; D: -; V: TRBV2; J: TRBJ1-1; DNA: TGTGCCAGCAATCGGGGGGACTCCGAAGCTTTCTTT; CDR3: CASNRGDSEAFF
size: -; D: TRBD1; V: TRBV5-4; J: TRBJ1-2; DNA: TGTGCCAGCAGCTTCTTAGGACAGGGCTATGGCTACACCTTC; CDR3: CASSFLGQGYGYTF
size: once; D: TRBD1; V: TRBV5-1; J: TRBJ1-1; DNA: TGCGCCAGCAGCTTAAGGGGACAGGAAGAAAGAGGCACTGAAGCTTTCTTT; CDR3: CASSLRGQEERGTEAFF
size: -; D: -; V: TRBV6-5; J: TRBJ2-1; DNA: TGTGCCAGCAGTTACTCGACGGGTACCTACAATGAGCAGTTCTTC; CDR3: CASSYSTGTYNEQFF
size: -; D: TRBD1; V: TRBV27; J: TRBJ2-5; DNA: TGTGCCAGCAGTGATCCTAACAGGGGTAGCGAGACCCAGTACTTC; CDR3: CASSDPNRGSETQYF
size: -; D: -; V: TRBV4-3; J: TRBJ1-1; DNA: TGCGCCAGCAGCCAAGCACACAGTATGAACACTGAAGCTTTCTTT; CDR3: CASSQAHSMNTEAFF
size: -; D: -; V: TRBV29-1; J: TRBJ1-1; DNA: TGCAGCGTTGAGAAGGGGCTAGGGACTGAAGCTTTCTTT; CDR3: CSVEKGLGTEAFF
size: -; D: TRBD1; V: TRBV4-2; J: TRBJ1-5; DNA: TGTGCCAGCAGCCAAGAACCACAGGGGCACAGTCAGCCCCAGCATTTT; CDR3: CASSQEPQGHSQPQHF
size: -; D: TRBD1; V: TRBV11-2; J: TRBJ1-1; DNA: TGTGCCAGCAGCCGGGCGGCAGGGGGCTTGAACACTGAAGCTTTCTTT; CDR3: CASSRAAGGLNTEAFF
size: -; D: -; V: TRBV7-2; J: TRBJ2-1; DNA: TGTGCCAGCAGCTCAGGTCGCGGGAATGAGCAGTTCTTC; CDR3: CASSSGRGNEQFF
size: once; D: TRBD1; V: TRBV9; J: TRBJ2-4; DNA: TGTGCCAGCAGCTCGCGGGACAGGGAGGGAAACATTCAGTACTTC; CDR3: CASSSRDREGNIQYF
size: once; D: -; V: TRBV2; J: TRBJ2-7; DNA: TGTGCCAGCAGTGAAGCGCCGACTAATTACGAGCAGTACTTC; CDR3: CASSEAPTNYEQYF
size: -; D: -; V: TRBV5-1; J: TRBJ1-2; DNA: TGCGCCAGCAGCTTGGAGGGAAGGGAGGGCTATGGCTACACCTTC; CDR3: CASSLEGREGYGYTF
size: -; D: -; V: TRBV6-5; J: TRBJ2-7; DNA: TGTGCCTCCTCGTACGGGCGGGAATACGAGCAGTACTTC; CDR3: CASSYGREYEQYF
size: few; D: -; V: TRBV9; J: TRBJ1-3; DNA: TGTGCCAGCAGCGTATCAGGACAGTCCTTCTCTGGAAACACCATATATTTT; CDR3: CASSVSGQSFSGNTIYF
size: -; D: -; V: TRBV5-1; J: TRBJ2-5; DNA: TGCGCCAGCAGCCACGGGGTGGGAGCGGAGACCCAGTACTTC; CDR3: CASSHGVGAETQYF
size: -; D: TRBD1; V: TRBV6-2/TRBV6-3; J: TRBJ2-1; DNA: TGTGCCAGCAGTTACTCGACCACAGGGGGCGGCTTGGATGAGCAGTTCTTC; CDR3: CASSYSTTGGGLDEQFF
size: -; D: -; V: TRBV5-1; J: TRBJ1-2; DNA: TGCGCCAGCAGCGTCACAGGGATCCAAAGTAATGGCTACACCTTC; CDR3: CASSVTGIQSNGYTF
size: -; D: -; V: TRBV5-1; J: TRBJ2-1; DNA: TGCGCCAGCAGCCCCGGTCAGGGAAGCTCCTACAATGAGCAGTTCTTC; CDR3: CASSPGQGSSYNEQFF
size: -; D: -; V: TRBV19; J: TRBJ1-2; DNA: TGTGCCAGTACCCCCGGGGGTCCAAACTATGGCTACACCTTC; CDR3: CASTPGGPNYGYTF
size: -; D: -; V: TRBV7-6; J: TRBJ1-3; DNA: TGTGCCAGCAGCTTAGGGGCCCTACATCGCTCTGGAAACACCATATATTTT; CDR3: CASSLGALHRSGNTIYF
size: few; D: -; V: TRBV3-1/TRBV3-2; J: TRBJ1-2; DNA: TGTGCCAGCAGCCAAGATAGGGTGAAGACGAACAGGGCATTCTATGGCTACACCTTC; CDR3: CASSQDRVKTNRAFYGYTF
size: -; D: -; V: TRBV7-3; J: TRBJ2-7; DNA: TGTGCCAGCAGCTTAACTGGTCAGTCTCTGGCCTACGAGCAGTACTTC; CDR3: CASSLTGQSLAYEQYF
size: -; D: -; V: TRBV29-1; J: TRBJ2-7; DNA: TGCAGCGTCCGTACGACATCTACCTACGAGCAGTACTTC; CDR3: CSVRTTSTYEQYF
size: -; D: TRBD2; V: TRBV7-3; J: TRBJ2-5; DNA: TGTGCCAGCAGCTTAACTAGCGGGGGACTAGAGACCCAGTACTTC; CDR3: CASSLTSGGLETQYF
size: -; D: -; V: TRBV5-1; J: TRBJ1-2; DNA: TGCGCCAGCAGCTCCCAGACGGGGGACTATGGCTACACCTTC; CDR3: CASSSQTGDYGYTF
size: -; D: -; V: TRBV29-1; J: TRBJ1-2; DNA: TGCAGCGTAGTATCTGGGGGGGGCGCAAACGGCTACACCTTC; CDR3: CSVVSGGGANGYTF
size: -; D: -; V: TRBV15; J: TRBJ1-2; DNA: TGTGCCACCAGCAGATCAGGGTCTACGTACTATGGCTACACCTTC; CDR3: CATSRSGSTYYGYTF
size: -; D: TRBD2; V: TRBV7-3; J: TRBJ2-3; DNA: TGTGCCAGCAGCTTGACCCTAGCGGGGGGGCCAGGCACAGATACGCAGTATTTT; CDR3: CASSLTLAGGPGTDTQYF
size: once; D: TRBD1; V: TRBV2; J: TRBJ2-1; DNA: TGTGCCAGCAGTGTGGACAGGTGGAGTGAGCAGTTCTTC; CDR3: CASSVDRWSEQFF
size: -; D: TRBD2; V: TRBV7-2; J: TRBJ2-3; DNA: TGTGCCAGCAGCTCGGGACTAGCGGGCGGCACAGATACGCAGTATTTT; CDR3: CASSSGLAGGTDTQYF
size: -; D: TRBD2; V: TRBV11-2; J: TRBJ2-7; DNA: TGTGCCAGCAGCCCCCAGACTAGCGGTTCCGAGCAGTACTTC; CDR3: CASSPQTSGSEQYF
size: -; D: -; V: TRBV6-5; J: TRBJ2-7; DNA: TGTGCCAGCAGTTACGGAATAGACAGGATCTACGAGCAGTACTTC; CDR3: CASSYGIDRIYEQYF
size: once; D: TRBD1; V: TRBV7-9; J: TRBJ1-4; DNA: TGTGCCAGTAGAGGGGGCGGTGAAAAACTGTTTTTT; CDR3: CASRGGGEKLFF
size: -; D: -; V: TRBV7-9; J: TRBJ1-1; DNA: TGTGCCAGCACCGGGGGGACCGACCGTATGAACACTGAAGCTTTCTTT; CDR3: CASTGGTDRMNTEAFF
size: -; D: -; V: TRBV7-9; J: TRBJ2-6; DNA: TGTGCCAGCAGCTCGTACAGGGCTGGGGCCAACGTCCTGACTTTC; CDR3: CASSSYRAGANVLTF
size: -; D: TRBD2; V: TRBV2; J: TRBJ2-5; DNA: TGTGCCAGCAGCGGACTAGCGGAAGAGGCCCAGTACTTC; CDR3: CASSGLAEEAQYF
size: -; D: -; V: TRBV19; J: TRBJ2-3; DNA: TGTGCCAGTACGGTGGGCAGGCTCCTGGGAGATACGCAGTATTTT; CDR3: CASTVGRLLGDTQYF
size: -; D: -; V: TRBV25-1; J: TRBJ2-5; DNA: TGTGCCAGCAGTGAATACGGGGATTCCCAAGAGACCCAGTACTTC; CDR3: CASSEYGDSQETQYF
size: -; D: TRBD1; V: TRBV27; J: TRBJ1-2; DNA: TGTGCCACCAGGGGGGGAGGGAACTATGGCTACACCTTC; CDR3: CATRGGGNYGYTF
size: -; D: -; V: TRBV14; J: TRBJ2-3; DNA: TGTGCCAGCAGCCAAAGGGGGGGGACTTTCGCTCGCACAGATACGCAGTATTTT; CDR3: CASSQRGGTFARTDTQYF
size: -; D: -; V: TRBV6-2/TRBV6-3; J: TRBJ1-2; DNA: TGTGCCAGCAGCACAGGTAGACATGGCTACACCTTC; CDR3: CASSTGRHGYTF
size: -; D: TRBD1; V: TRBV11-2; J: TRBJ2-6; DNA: TGTGCCAGCAGCTTCCCCGGGACAGGGCCCTCTGGGGCCAACGTCCTGACTTTC; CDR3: CASSFPGTGPSGANVLTF
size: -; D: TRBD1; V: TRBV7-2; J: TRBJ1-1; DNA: TGTGCCAGCAGCTCGGACAGGATGAACACTGAAGCTTTCTTT; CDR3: CASSSDRMNTEAFF